The 6 T cell receptor beta chains listed next were all sequenced from one sample in a study of blood T cell repertoires in COVID-19. This table comes from immunoSEQ multiplex PCR, and its TCRdb copy is limited to in-frame clones, with some not included. The sample lists roughly 43,000 clones, around 91% seen once, with roughly 2.8% in the top ten. The sequenced sample consisted of peripheral blood. Receptors were obtained from a man in his fifties with active COVID-19.

The chain joins TRBV12-5 to TRBJ1-1; 12 bases line up with TRBD1. Germline V gives CDR1 LGHNT, CDR2 FRNRAP. With 2 bases clipped from V and 0 bases from J, the junction kept 10 bases outside the gene matches. The CDR3 is 19 amino acids. DNA for the CDR3: TGTGCTAGTGGTTTGAACCCCGGGACAGGGGGCTCAGTGAACACTGAAGCTTTCTTT. It codes for CASGLNPGTGGSVNTEAFF. Variable domain in full (rest from reference TRBV12-5 and TRBJ1-1): DARVTQTPRHKVTEMGQEVTMRCQPILGHNTVFWYRQTMMQGLELLAYFRNRAPLDDSGMPKDRFSAEMPDATLATLKIQPSEPRDSAVYFCASGLNPGTGGSVNTEAFFGQGTRLTVV.

The genes are TRBV3-1 (or the pseudogene TRBV3-2) and TRBJ1-6; tentatively, D is TRBD1 (5 bases). V lost 6 bases, J lost 4 bases, and 7 bases lay in between. The CDR3 runs 13 residues. CDR1 is LGHDT, CDR2 YNNKEL, per germline (reference sequence). CDR3 protein: CASRGGYNSPLHF. CDR3 coding DNA: TGTGCCAGCAGGGGGGGATATAATTCACCCCTCCACTTT.

This chain uses TRBV7-6 with TRBJ1-3; 9 nucleotides align to TRBD1. CDR3 size: 16 residues. From germline, CDR1 is SGHVS and CDR2 FNYEAQ. The V segment lost 5 bases and the J segment 3 bases; nucleotides outside the gene matches: 8. CDR3 sequence reads: CASSPGTGQYGNTIYF. CDR3 nucleotides: TGTGCCAGCAGCCCAGGGACAGGGCAATATGGAAACACCATATATTTT.

The gene calls are TRBV5-6 and TRBJ2-7; 9 bases fit TRBD1. Trimming cost V 4 bases and J 4 bases; bases outside gene matches: 3. The V gene's germline CDR1 is SGHDT and CDR2 YYEEEE. The CDR3 totals 13 residues. CDR3 sequence: CASSRGQGYEQYF. CDR3 nucleotides: TGTGCCAGCAGCAGGGGACAGGGATACGAGCAGTACTTC.

The V call is TRBV6-1, the J call TRBJ1-4; D perhaps matches TRBD1 (5 bases). The CDR3 loop spans 15 amino acids. The germline V and J ends were trimmed by 1 base and 10 bases, with 16 bases remaining between them. Per germline, CDR1 MNHNS and CDR2 SASEGT. In DNA form, the CDR3 reads TGTGCCAGCAGTGAAGGTGGGCAGGGAGGCGGAAAACTGTTTTTT. It is translated as CASSEGGQGGGKLFF.

This chain joins TRBV9 and TRBJ1-1; the D gene is possibly TRBD1 (6 bases). Trimming stripped 4 bases from V and 4 bases from J, with 11 bases between. Germline V gene sequence: CDR1 SGDLS, CDR2 YYNGEE. This CDR3 has 13 residues. Here the CDR3 reads CASSPQGPTEAFF. CDR3 nucleotide sequence: TGTGCCAGCAGCCCCCAGGGGCCCACTGAAGCTTTCTTT.